The 8 T cell receptor beta chains given below trace back to one sample, sequenced in a study of shared clonotypes between healthy human individuals. The repertoire was sequenced with immunoSEQ multiplex PCR; TCRdb's copy has only in-frame clones and lacks some. The sample records some 2.1 million clones, roughly 94% being singletons. Source material: naive CD4+ T cells sorted from blood. Subset here: CD45RA+ positively selected. These TCRs come from a man between 18 and 29 years old in good health.

This clone was observed a single time. This chain joins TRBV6-5 and TRBJ2-1; 11 nucleotides match TRBD2. Trimming removed 6 bases from V and 5 bases from J; junction bases left unmatched: 6. Germline loops: CDR1 MNHEY, CDR2 SVGAGI. The CDR3 is 15 amino acids. The CDR3 DNA reads TGTGCCAGCAGCATTAGCGGGAGGGCCCACAATGAGCAGTTCTTC. Translated: CASSISGRAHNEQFF.

On this clone: At the DNA level, this CDR3 is encoded by other sequences in the same sample as well. This sequence joins TRBV2 and TRBJ1-5, with TRBD1 matching over 8 bases. Germline V gene lookup returns CDR1 SNHLY and CDR2 FYNNEI. After removal of 2 bases from V and 4 bases from J, the junction contained 1 base not matched to a gene. CDR3 length: 14 residues. CDR3 loop: CASSETGGNQPQHF. DNA of the CDR3: TGTGCCAGCAGTGAAACAGGGGGAAATCAGCCCCAGCATTTT.

A note on this clone: Other DNA sequences within the sample encode an identical CDR3. The V gene is TRBV29-1, the J gene TRBJ1-1; no reliable D call. Germline assignment: CDR1 SQVTM and CDR2 ANQGSEA. The germline V and J ends were trimmed by 3 bases and 0 bases, with 8 bases remaining between them. The CDR3 runs to 13 residues. The CDR3 DNA follows: TGCAGCGTTGACGGCAGGCTGAACACTGAAGCTTTCTTT. Translating gives CSVDGRLNTEAFF.

This chain joins TRBV5-1 and TRBJ1-2; TRBD1 aligns across 8 bases. Unmatched junction bases numbered 8, after V lost 4 bases and J lost 9 bases. Germline CDR1 is SGHRS and CDR2 is YFSETQ. The CDR3 contains 13 residues. CDR3 sequence reads: CASSLDRDMSYTF. CDR3 DNA: TGCGCCAGCAGCCTGGACAGGGATATGAGCTACACCTTC.

In the case of this clone: Other DNA sequences in the sample encode the same CDR3. The chain uses TRBV5-1 and TRBJ2-2; D uncertain. CDR3 length: 12 amino acids. Trimming shortened V by 1 base and J by 6 bases, and 4 bases separated the two germline ends. Germline CDR1 reads SGHRS; CDR2 reads YFSETQ. CDR3 in DNA: TGCGCCAGCAGCTTGTCTGCCGGGGAGCTGTTTTTT. Protein: CASSLSAGELFF.

V usage is TRBV29-1 and J usage is TRBJ1-1, with D perhaps TRBD1 (5 bases). The V gene's germline CDR1 is SQVTM and CDR2 ANQGSEA. V lost 0 bases to trimming and J lost 6 bases, with 8 bases between them. The CDR3 has 12 residues. CDR3: CSVEDRESEAFF. For the CDR3, the DNA is TGCAGCGTTGAAGACAGGGAGTCTGAAGCTTTCTTT.

Only a few counts were recorded for this clone. The identical CDR3 is also encoded by other nucleotide sequences in the sample. This chain uses TRBV5-4 with TRBJ1-6; weak D call: TRBD1 (6 bases). CDR1 is SGHNT, CDR2 YYREEE, per germline (reference sequence). The length of the CDR3 is 15 residues. The V and J ends lost 2 bases and 1 base respectively, with 7 bases between them. As DNA, the CDR3 is TGTGCCAGCAGCTTACAGGGTTCCTATAATTCACCCCTCCACTTT. Protein: CASSLQGSYNSPLHF.

This rearrangement joins TRBV6-1 to TRBJ1-1; D is possibly TRBD1 (6 bases). Trimming took off 4 bases at V and 1 base at J, with 10 bases between the two ends. CDR1 is MNHNS and CDR2 is SASEGT in the germline V gene. CDR3 length: 14 amino acids. CDR3 nucleotides: TGTGCCAGCAGTGCGGGGGGCTCGAACACTGAAGCTTTCTTT. Its protein product is CASSAGGSNTEAFF.